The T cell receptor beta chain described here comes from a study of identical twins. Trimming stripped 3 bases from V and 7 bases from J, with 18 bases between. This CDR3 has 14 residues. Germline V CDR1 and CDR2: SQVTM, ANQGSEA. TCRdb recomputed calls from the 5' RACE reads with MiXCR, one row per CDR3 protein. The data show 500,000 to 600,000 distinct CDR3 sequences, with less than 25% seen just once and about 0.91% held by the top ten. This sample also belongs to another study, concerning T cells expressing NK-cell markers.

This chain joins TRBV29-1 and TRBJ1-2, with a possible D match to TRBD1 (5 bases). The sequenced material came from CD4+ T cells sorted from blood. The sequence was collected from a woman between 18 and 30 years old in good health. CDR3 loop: CSVEIFRDYGGYTF. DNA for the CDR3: TGCAGCGTTGAGATCTTCAGGGACTACGGTGGCTACACCTTC. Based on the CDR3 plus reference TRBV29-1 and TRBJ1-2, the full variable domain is SAVISQKPSRDICQRGTSLTIQCQVDSQVTMMFWYRQQPGQSLTLIATANQGSEATYESGFVIDKFPISRPNLTFSTLTVSNMSPEDSSIYLCSVEIFRDYGGYTFGSGTRLTVV.